The clone carrying this TCR beta chain has just one count. This CDR3 spans 14 amino acids. Germline CDR1 and CDR2: KGHDR and SFDVKD. V lost 1 base to trimming and J lost 4 bases, with 8 bases between them. The sample belongs to a study of control samples from healthy donors and cancer patients. Here immunoSEQ multiplex PCR was the method, and the copy in TCRdb shows in-frame clones only, minus some. The table has 100,000 to 130,000 clones, 82% seen once. The chain links TRBV24-1 to TRBJ2-3; D might be TRBD1 (5 bases). The sample consisted of blood. This TCR was sampled from a man younger than 35 in good health. CDR3 amino acids: CATSDLGVADTQYF. The CDR3 DNA reads as TGTGCCACCAGTGATTTAGGGGTCGCAGATACGCAGTATTTT.